What follows are 13 T cell receptor beta chains derived from one specimen sequenced in a study of T cells after yellow fever vaccination. Via MiXCR, TCRdb re-called the 5' RACE reads, giving one row per CDR3 protein. Here the sample spans about 210,000 distinct CDR3 sequences, roughly 3% being singletons. This sample comprised CD4+ T cells sorted from PBMCs, obtained 10 days after the yellow fever booster vaccination. These TCRs come from a man aged 18 to 30 who received the YFV17D yellow fever vaccine.

This clonotype has a handful of counts. The chain recombines TRBV7-2 with TRBJ1-5; D remains unclear. This CDR3 has 15 amino acids. The germline V gene has CDR1 SGHTA and CDR2 FQGNSA. The V and J ends lost 4 bases and 4 bases respectively, with 14 bases between them. The CDR3 protein is CASSSGPVANQPQHF. CDR3 in DNA: TGTGCCAGCAGCTCCGGCCCTGTGGCGAATCAGCCCCAGCATTTT.

This clonotype was observed many times. V gene TRBV7-8 combines with J gene TRBJ2-5; no clear D gene. V was pared by 0 bases and J by 5 bases, with 13 bases between. The CDR3 totals 15 residues. Germline V CDR1 and CDR2: SGHVS, FQNEAQ. CDR3 sequence: CASSLARTAMETQYF. In DNA form, the CDR3 reads TGTGCCAGCAGCTTAGCACGAACTGCGATGGAGACCCAGTACTTC. Combining the CDR3 with reference TRBV7-8 and TRBJ2-5 gives the whole variable domain GAGVSQSPRYKVAKRGQDVALRCDPISGHVSLFWYQQALGQGPEFLTYFQNEAQLDKSGLPSDRFFAERPEGSVSTLKIQRTQQEDSAVYLCASSLARTAMETQYFGPGTRLLVL.

This clonotype was counted ten times or more. The J gene is TRBJ2-7, the V gene TRBV20-1; 7 nucleotides align to TRBD1. After removal of 6 bases from V and 0 bases from J, the junction contained 14 bases not matched to a gene. This CDR3 is built from 16 residues. CDR1 is DFQATT and CDR2 is SNEGSKA in the germline V gene (reference sequence). The CDR3 nucleotides are TGCAGTGCGCACTCCCGGACAGGATCAATCTCCTACGAGCAGTACGTC. Its translation: CSAHSRTGSISYEQYV.

This clonotype has at least ten counts. The CDR3 DNA reads TGCGCCAGCAGCCAAGAACAGGGGGCGTTCCACGAGCAGTACTTC. Its translation: CASSQEQGAFHEQYF. The chain joins TRBV4-3 to TRBJ2-7; 9 bases align to TRBD1. The CDR3 spans 15 residues. CDR1 and CDR2 from the germline V gene are LGHNA and YSLEER. J gave up 5 bases and V 0 bases, and 5 bases lay outside the gene matches.

In its sample, this clonotype was seen a few times. The chain has TRBV12-3 or TRBV12-4 and TRBJ1-1; a weak D match, TRBD1 (5 bases). CDR3 length: 16 amino acids. The V end was cut by 7 bases, the J end by 2 bases, with 20 bases between. The CDR3 reads CASNGAGTSGNTEAFF. DNA for the CDR3: TGTGCCAGCAATGGGGCAGGGACGAGTGGAAACACTGAAGCTTTCTTT.

This clonotype was recorded many times. The chain employs TRBV19 and TRBJ2-4; TRBD1 matches 10 bases. Germline V lookup: CDR1 LNHDA, CDR2 SQIVND (reference sequence). The CDR3 runs 14 residues. V lost 5 bases, J lost 12 bases, and 10 bases stayed unmatched. CDR3 sequence: CASSFLDRGRGQYF. As DNA, the CDR3 is TGTGCCAGTAGTTTCCTAGACAGGGGGCGCGGTCAGTACTTC.

This clonotype was detected ten times or more. The V call is TRBV7-3, the J call TRBJ1-1; D might be TRBD1 (5 bases). The V gene's germline CDR1 is SGHTA and CDR2 FQGTGA. With 8 bases removed from V and 2 bases from J, the gap between germline ends came to 12 bases. The CDR3 runs 13 residues. The CDR3 coding sequence is TGTGCCAGCGGCCTCGACAGCAACACTGAAGCTTTCTTT. This encodes CASGLDSNTEAFF.

The V and J genes are TRBV18 and TRBJ1-6; D gene uncertain. Trimming stripped 2 bases from V and 10 bases from J, with 9 bases between. The CDR3 extends over 13 amino acids. The germline CDR1 and CDR2 sequences are KGHSH and LQKENI. The CDR3 sequence: CASSPGYVSPLHF. CDR3 in DNA: TGTGCCAGCTCACCAGGGTACGTATCACCCCTCCACTTT. Drawing the rest from reference TRBV18 and TRBJ1-6, the complete variable domain is NAGVMQNPRHLVRRRGQEARLRCSPMKGHSHVYWYRQLPEEGLKFMVYLQKENIIDESGMPKERFSAEFPKEGPSILRIQQVVRGDSAAYFCASSPGYVSPLHFGNGTRLTVT.

This clonotype was detected many times. The chain combines TRBV6-7 with TRBJ2-7; 9 bases align to TRBD1. TRBV6-7 is given ORF status, its function remaining uncertain. J gave up 12 bases and V 7 bases, and 7 bases lay outside the gene matches. The CDR3 length is 11 residues. CDR3 residues: CASTPGQGMYF. The CDR3 DNA follows: TGTGCCAGCACCCCGGGACAGGGAATGTACTTC.

In its sample, this clonotype was seen many times. The gene calls are TRBV7-9 and TRBJ1-6, with 8 bases that match TRBD1. Trimming cost V 1 base and J 6 bases; bases outside gene matches: 8. The length of the CDR3 is 17 residues. Germline V gene sequence: CDR1 SEHNR, CDR2 FQNEAQ (reference sequence). This chain's CDR3 is CASSLGRPGQANSPLHF. The CDR3 region has the DNA TGTGCCAGCAGCTTAGGACGGCCGGGACAGGCTAATTCACCCCTCCACTTT.

The chain couples TRBV19 to TRBJ2-1; TRBD2 agrees at 12 bases. V lost 2 bases and J lost 3; bases outside the gene matches: 2. Per the germline V gene, CDR1 is LNHDA and CDR2 is SQIVND (reference sequence). CDR3 length equals 16 residues. For the CDR3, the DNA is TGTGCCAGTAGTATAACACTAGCGGGGGGCTACAATGAGCAGTTCTTC. It translates to CASSITLAGGYNEQFF.

This clonotype has ten or more counts. The chain recombines TRBV10-3 with TRBJ2-5, with TRBD2 as a possible D gene (6 bases). The CDR3 has 13 residues. Deletions cut 7 bases from V and 4 bases from J, with 13 bases between. Germline CDR1 reads ENHRY; CDR2 reads SYGVKD. The DNA for the CDR3 is TGTGCCATCAATAGTGGGGGAGGAGAGACCCAGTACTTC. Translating gives CAINSGGGETQYF.

The V gene is TRBV10-3, the J gene TRBJ1-2, with 7 bases lining up with TRBD1. CDR1 and CDR2 (germline): ENHRY, SYGVKD. The CDR3 runs to 13 residues. J was trimmed by 4 bases and V by 6 bases; bases with no gene match: 5. The CDR3 DNA sequence: TGTGCCATCAGGGACAGGTACTTCTATGGCTACACCTTC. Translation: CAIRDRYFYGYTF.